This is a list of T cell receptor beta chains from one sample in a study of T-cell reconstitution after alpha-beta-depleted transplantation in children. TCRdb independently ran MiXCR on the PCR reads; one entry per CDR3 protein. Among about 190,000 distinct CDR3 sequences listed, approximately 7% were seen once. The sequencing used PBMCs from the stem cell graft donor, collected from the stem cell graft. Receptors originate from a human donor who donated a stem cell graft to a child with Wiskott-Aldrich syndrome. CDR3s include the opening cysteine and the closing phenylalanine or tryptophan. Fields, in order: J gene, D gene, clone size, V gene, CDR3 DNA, CDR3 protein. The D gene is left open where the match is weak. Some rows have no size entry. The others give once, few or many, or a class for an expanded clone.

TRBJ2-7,.,many,TRBV3-1,TGTGCCGCGGGGACAGCTTACTCCTACGAGCAGTACTTC,CAAGTAYSYEQYF
TRBJ2-1,TRBD1,many,TRBV2,TGTGCCAGCACCTGGGACCGCAACCCAGGGGGGTTCTTC,CASTWDRNPGGFF
TRBJ1-5,.,many,TRBV20-1,TGCAGTGCTGCGGACAGAAATCAGCCCCAGCATTTT,CSAADRNQPQHF
TRBJ1-4,.,.,TRBV5-1,TGCGCCAGCAGCGATGGCCCCTCCTCGGATAATGAAAAACTGTTTTTT,CASSDGPSSDNEKLFF
TRBJ2-3,.,many,TRBV25-1,TGTGCCAGCAGTGAAGGGCCAGCAGATACGCAGTATTTT,CASSEGPADTQYF
TRBJ2-1,TRBD2,many,TRBV2,TGTGCCAGCACTTTGATTAGCGGGGCCATTTCCAATGAGCAGTTCTTC,CASTLISGAISNEQFF
TRBJ1-1,.,many,TRBV27,TGTGCCAGCAGTCCCAGAAGGGCCCGTGGGGGCACTGAAGCTTTCTTT,CASSPRRARGGTEAFF
TRBJ2-1,.,many,TRBV12-3/TRBV12-4,TGTGCCAGCAGTTTAGGGGCACACGGGACCAATGAGCAGTTCTTC,CASSLGAHGTNEQFF
TRBJ1-5,.,many,TRBV27,TGTGCCAGCAGTAAGTCCAGGGGTCAGCCCCAGCATTTT,CASSKSRGQPQHF
TRBJ2-1,TRBD2,many,TRBV12-3/TRBV12-4,TGTGCCAGCAGTCCGGGACTAGCTTACAATGAGCAGTTCTTC,CASSPGLAYNEQFF
TRBJ2-7,.,.,TRBV7-6,TGTGCCAGCAGCTTGAATCCAGGAGCCTACGAGCAGTACTTC,CASSLNPGAYEQYF
TRBJ1-2,TRBD1,few,TRBV30,TGTGCCTGGTCTTTGACAGGGTCTAAGGGCTACACCTTC,CAWSLTGSKGYTF
TRBJ1-2,.,many,TRBV7-9,TGTGCCAGCAGCCCTCAGCAGGGCCCCTATGGCTACACCTTC,CASSPQQGPYGYTF
TRBJ2-1,TRBD1,.,TRBV6-1,TGTGCCAGCAGTGAAGTGGGACAGGGAAGAGGTGAGCAGTTCTTC,CASSEVGQGRGEQFF
TRBJ1-1,.,many,TRBV20-1,TGCAGTGCTAGCGGCCGGCCGAACACTGAAGCTTTCTTT,CSASGRPNTEAFF
TRBJ2-7,.,many,TRBV6-2/TRBV6-3,TGTGCCAGCAGTTACGGACAGCCCTACGAGCAGTACTTC,CASSYGQPYEQYF
TRBJ2-7,.,many,TRBV29-1,TGCAGCGTTCAGCTACCCGACAGGCTCTACGAGCAGTACTTC,CSVQLPDRLYEQYF
TRBJ1-4,.,many,TRBV7-9,TGTGCCAGCAGCTTAGGGGACAAACTGTTTTTT,CASSLGDKLFF
TRBJ2-2,TRBD1,.,TRBV28,TGTGCCAGCAGCCCAAATTGGGACAGACGGACCGGGGAGCTGTGTTTT,CASSPNWDRRTGELCF
TRBJ2-1,TRBD2,many,TRBV28,TGTGCCAGCAGCACTCCTAGCGGGAGGGCCTTTGAGCAGTTCTTC,CASSTPSGRAFEQFF
TRBJ2-2,.,.,TRBV24-1,TGTGCCACCAGTGATTTGTATTCGAACACCGGGGAGCTGTTTTTT,CATSDLYSNTGELFF
TRBJ2-6,.,few,TRBV5-1,TGCGCCAGCAGCGCTCTCCAGTTTGGGGCCAACGTCCTGACTTTC,CASSALQFGANVLTF
TRBJ2-3,.,.,TRBV30,TGTGCCTGGACGAGAGGAGGAGTCACAGATACGCAGTATTTT,CAWTRGGVTDTQYF
TRBJ2-3,.,many,TRBV12-3/TRBV12-4,TGTGCCAGCAGTACACACACAGATACGCAGTATTTT,CASSTHTDTQYF
TRBJ2-7,.,many,TRBV20-1,TGCAGTGCTAGAGTGGGATCTTTTTCGGACTACGAGCAGTACTTC,CSARVGSFSDYEQYF
TRBJ2-7,.,few,TRBV28,TGTGCCAGCAGTCCCGGGCCCCTTATCTACGAGCAGTACTTC,CASSPGPLIYEQYF
TRBJ1-6,TRBD1,many,TRBV6-5,TGTGCCAGCAGCACCGGGACAGGGGGCGCGAATAATTCACCCCTCCACTTT,CASSTGTGGANNSPLHF
TRBJ1-2,.,many,TRBV12-3/TRBV12-4,TGTGCCAGCAGTTTAAATCCCCTGGCTCTTTCGTATGGCTACACCTTC,CASSLNPLALSYGYTF
TRBJ2-1,.,many,TRBV4-1,TGCGCCAGCAGCCAAGATGGCGGGAATGAGCAGTTCTTC,CASSQDGGNEQFF
TRBJ2-3,TRBD2,many,TRBV6-2/TRBV6-3,TGTGCCAGCAGTCTAGCGGGAGGGCCGGGCTCAGATACGCAGTATTTT,CASSLAGGPGSDTQYF
TRBJ2-7,.,.,TRBV11-2,TGTGCCAGCAGCTTAAACCGAATGGGACGTCTTCAGTACTTC,CASSLNRMGRLQYF
TRBJ1-4,TRBD1,many,TRBV18,TGTGCCAGCTCACGTGGACAGGGGAATGAAAAACTGTTTTTT,CASSRGQGNEKLFF
TRBJ1-2,.,many,TRBV20-1,TGCAGTGCTAGAGACCCGGTGTCGGCCTATGGCTACACCTTC,CSARDPVSAYGYTF
TRBJ2-1,TRBD1,.,TRBV10-2,TGCGCCAGCCTCCTAGAGGACAGGGGTAACAATGAGCAGTTCTTC,CASLLEDRGNNEQFF
TRBJ2-7,TRBD2,many,TRBV6-5,TGTGCCAGCAGTTATAGCGGGAACAACTACGAGCAGTACTTC,CASSYSGNNYEQYF
TRBJ2-1,TRBD1,few,TRBV12-5,TGTGCTAGTGGGGGACAGGGTGGGAATGAGCAGTTCTTC,CASGGQGGNEQFF
TRBJ1-4,TRBD1,few,TRBV5-1,TGCGCCAGCAGAATCGGGACAGAAGGTGAAAAACTGTTTTTT,CASRIGTEGEKLFF
TRBJ2-7,.,.,TRBV6-1,TGTGCCAGCAGTAGGACAGCGAGCTACAAGCAGTACTTC,CASSRTASYKQYF
TRBJ2-5,.,many,TRBV20-1,TGCAGTGCTAGAGATCGGTCTAGGACGTACCAAGAGACCCAGTACTTC,CSARDRSRTYQETQYF
TRBJ2-7,TRBD2,many,TRBV12-3/TRBV12-4,TGTGCCAGCAGTCTAGGGACTAGCGGGGACTACGAGCAGTACTTC,CASSLGTSGDYEQYF
TRBJ2-3,.,many,TRBV24-1,TGTGCCACCAGTGATAAGGGACTTCTTTCGGATACGCAGTATTTT,CATSDKGLLSDTQYF
TRBJ2-7,TRBD2,many,TRBV7-7,TGTGCCAGCAGCCCAGCGGGAGGTGTCTACGAGCAGTACTTC,CASSPAGGVYEQYF
TRBJ2-7,.,many,TRBV7-8,TGTGCCAGCAAGCTGGGCAGGGGCACCTACGAGCAGTACTTC,CASKLGRGTYEQYF
TRBJ1-2,.,.,TRBV7-9,TGTGCCAGCAGACGCAGCACAGGGATCGAAGGCTACACCTTC,CASRRSTGIEGYTF
TRBJ1-3,.,few,TRBV7-6,TGTGCCAGCAGCCGCATCAACCCGAGATTTGGAAACACCATATATTTT,CASSRINPRFGNTIYF
TRBJ2-4,.,many,TRBV12-3/TRBV12-4,TGTGCCAGCAGTATCAGGGAGTCACTAGCCAAAAACATTCAGTACTTC,CASSIRESLAKNIQYF
TRBJ1-5,.,.,TRBV7-2,TGTGCCAGCAGCGGAGTCGGGGGGCGGAGTCAGCCCCAGCATTTT,CASSGVGGRSQPQHF
TRBJ2-7,.,many,TRBV5-1,TGCGCCAGCAGCTTCGGACGAACGGGGAGAACCTACGAGCAGTACTTC,CASSFGRTGRTYEQYF
TRBJ2-7,TRBD2,.,TRBV7-9,TGTGCCAGCAGCGGGCGGCTAGCGGGAGCAACCTACGAGCAGTACTTC,CASSGRLAGATYEQYF
TRBJ2-6,.,many,TRBV12-3/TRBV12-4,TGTGCCAGCACAAAAGGGAGATCCGGGGCCAACGTCCTGACTTTC,CASTKGRSGANVLTF
TRBJ2-3,.,.,TRBV30,TGTGCCTGGAGTGTCCGACGCGCAGAGGGCACAGATACGCAGTATTTT,CAWSVRRAEGTDTQYF
TRBJ2-6,.,.,TRBV7-2,TGTGCCAGCAGCCAGCAAGGACCTACTGGGGCCAACGTCCTGACTTTC,CASSQQGPTGANVLTF
TRBJ2-1,TRBD2,many,TRBV19,TGTGCCAGTAGGCCGACTAGCACATCCTACAATGAGCAGTTCTTC,CASRPTSTSYNEQFF
TRBJ2-5,TRBD1,once,TRBV7-2,TGTGCCAGCAGCCGACAGGGACAAGAGACCCAGTACTTC,CASSRQGQETQYF
TRBJ2-2,.,many,TRBV7-6,TGTGCCAGCAGCCGACGAACAAAAGGAACGGCGAACACCGGGGAGCTGTTTTTT,CASSRRTKGTANTGELFF
TRBJ2-3,.,many,TRBV14,TGTGCCAGCAGCCGAGTTTGGGCTAGCACGGGCACAGATACGCAGTATTTT,CASSRVWASTGTDTQYF
TRBJ2-2,.,many,TRBV6-1,TGTGCCAGCAGGATGGACGGTCCGAACACCGGGGAGCTGTTTTTT,CASRMDGPNTGELFF
TRBJ2-3,.,many,TRBV6-1,TGTGCCAGCAGTGATGTAGGGGGTGGCACAGATACGCAGTATTTT,CASSDVGGGTDTQYF